The 27 T cell receptor beta chains listed next were all sequenced from one sample in a study of OX40 agonist ivuxolimab in advanced cancers. Produced via immunoSEQ multiplex PCR; TCRdb's table is partial and in-frame only. The sample carries roughly 38,000 clones, 82% recorded once. Sequences were derived from CD4+ or CD8+ T cells sorted from blood, sampled in a trial of the OX40 agonist ivuxolimab. These receptors were taken from an adult with an advanced solid tumor such as melanoma, head and neck, liver or kidney cancer.

This sequence joins TRBV5-4 and TRBJ1-2, with D hard to call. V lost 3 bases, J lost 7 bases, and 19 bases lay in between. Germline CDR1 reads SGHNT; CDR2 reads YYREEE (reference sequence). The CDR3 length is 15 residues. The CDR3 loop is CASSSPAGRRTGYTF. CDR3 in DNA: TGTGCCAGCAGCTCCCCGGCCGGTAGGAGGACTGGCTACACCTTC.

The J gene is TRBJ2-2, the V gene TRBV5-1; D may be TRBD1 or TRBD2 (5 bases each). Germline V gene sequence: CDR1 SGHRS, CDR2 YFSETQ. Trimming took 5 bases from V and 13 from J, leaving 18 bases between them. This CDR3 is 13 amino acids long. The CDR3 nucleotides read TGCGCCAGCAGAATCGAGGGGTCGGAGAGGCTGTTTTTT. This codes for CASRIEGSERLFF.

The gene calls are TRBV5-6 and TRBJ2-3, with D possibly TRBD2 on 5 matching bases. In germline, CDR1 is SGHDT, CDR2 YYEEEE. With 6 bases removed from V and 2 bases from J, the gap between germline ends came to 13 bases. There are 14 residues in the CDR3. The CDR3 sequence is CASNGLLNTDTQYF. The CDR3 DNA follows: TGTGCCAGCAACGGACTCCTAAACACAGATACGCAGTATTTT. Drawing the rest from reference TRBV5-6 and TRBJ2-3, the complete variable domain is DAGVTQSPTHLIKTRGQQVTLRCSPKSGHDTVSWYQQALGQGPQFIFQYYEEEERQRGNFPDRFSGHQFPNYSSELNVNALLLGDSALYLCASNGLLNTDTQYFGPGTRLTVL.

In its sample, this clone was seen a few times. The chain is built from TRBV7-9 and TRBJ2-7; D remains ambiguous. V was trimmed by 4 bases and J by 6 bases, leaving 16 bases between them. The CDR3 is made up of 14 amino acids. Germline CDR1 reads SEHNR; CDR2 reads FQNEAQ (reference sequence). The CDR3 nucleotides read TGTGCCAGCAGCTACCTAGGCGCGCAGAGCGAGCAGTACTTC. Its protein product is CASSYLGAQSEQYF.

The chain uses TRBV7-2 and TRBJ1-3; possible D gene TRBD1, 5 bases. CDR3 size: 14 residues. Germline V lookup: CDR1 SGHTA, CDR2 FQGNSA. With 5 bases removed from V and 0 bases from J, the gap between germline ends came to 8 bases. The CDR3 nucleotides are TGTGCCAGCAGCCCAGGGACCTCTGGAAACACCATATATTTT. Its translation is CASSPGTSGNTIYF.

This sequence joins TRBV11-3 and TRBJ1-6; 8 bases fit TRBD1. Germline V gives CDR1 SGHNT, CDR2 YENEEA. The CDR3 has 18 amino acids. J lost 0 bases, V lost 5 bases, and 9 bases had no gene match. The CDR3 loop is CASSRGQGVSSYNSPLHF. The CDR3 DNA follows: TGTGCCAGCAGCCGTGGACAGGGCGTAAGCTCCTATAATTCACCCCTCCACTTT.

This clone showed up just a few times. V is TRBV10-3 and J is TRBJ2-5; unclear D gene. The V gene lost 3 bases and the J gene lost 1 base, with 6 bases spanning the gap. The CDR3 runs 13 residues. Germline V gives CDR1 ENHRY, CDR2 SYGVKD. CDR3: CAISDPSQETQYF. The CDR3 DNA reads TGTGCCATCAGTGATCCCAGCCAAGAGACCCAGTACTTC.

About this clone: The same CDR3 also results from other DNA sequences found in this sample. CDR3 sequence reads: CSAVLPPATYF. The CDR3 DNA is TGCAGTGCTGTCTTACCTCCCGCGACGTATTTT. J is TRBJ2-3 and V is TRBV20-1, with D hard to call. The V end was cut by 5 bases, the J end by 14 bases, with 17 bases between. Germline loops: CDR1 DFQATT, CDR2 SNEGSKA (reference sequence). The CDR3 spans 11 residues.

For the CDR3, the DNA is TGTGCCATCAGGGGGAGGGATACGCAGTATTTT. It is translated as CAIRGRDTQYF. The rearrangement links TRBV10-3 to TRBJ2-3, with D perhaps matching TRBD2 (6 bases). This CDR3 is 11 amino acids long. Germline CDR1 and CDR2: ENHRY and SYGVKD. V shed 6 bases and J shed 6 bases, with 7 bases lying between them.

This clone was detected once. The CDR3 bases are TGCGCCAGCAGCCTCTCGGCAGGGACAGCGGGGCAGTTCTTC. Residues: CASSLSAGTAGQFF. The chain carries TRBV5-1 and TRBJ2-1; tentatively, D is TRBD1 (7 bases). CDR3 length: 14 amino acids. Germline values: CDR1 SGHRS, CDR2 YFSETQ. Trimming cost V 4 bases and J 12 bases, with 20 bases left between them.

The rearrangement links TRBV5-1 to TRBJ2-7, with a possible D match to TRBD1 (5 bases). Per germline, CDR1 SGHRS and CDR2 YFSETQ. The CDR3 consists of 14 residues. The ends were cut back, 2 bases at V and 1 base at J, with 10 bases in the middle. The CDR3: CASSFQGRSYEQYF. CDR3 sequence (DNA): TGCGCCAGCAGCTTTCAGGGTAGATCCTACGAGCAGTACTTC.

The chain recombines TRBV7-8 with TRBJ2-3; weak D call: TRBD1 (7 bases). V gave up 8 bases and J gave up 5 bases, with 14 bases separating them. This CDR3 spans 13 amino acids. CDR1 is SGHVS and CDR2 is FQNEAQ in the germline V gene. Here the CDR3 DNA reads TGTGCCAGCTCAGGAGGGGGCAGAGATACGCAGTATTTT. It encodes CASSGGGRDTQYF.

This clone rates as large. The chain carries TRBV13 and TRBJ2-7, with 10 bases aligning to TRBD1. This CDR3 comprises 14 residues. The germline gives CDR1 PRHDT, CDR2 FYEKMQ (reference sequence). The V segment lost 5 bases and the J segment 4 bases; nucleotides outside the gene matches: 5. Here the CDR3 reads CASSRDRGSYEQYF. As DNA, the CDR3 is TGTGCCAGCAGCAGGGACAGGGGCTCGTACGAGCAGTACTTC.

This clone was picked up one time. The V gene is TRBV7-9, the J gene TRBJ2-7, with TRBD1 identical over 11 bases. Trimming cost V 5 bases and J 5 bases; bases outside gene matches: 8. The V gene's germline CDR1 is SEHNR and CDR2 FQNEAQ (reference sequence). This CDR3 is built from 15 residues. CDR3 in DNA: TGTGCCAGCAGCCGCGATAGGACAGGGGGCCACGAGCAGTACTTC. Amino acids: CASSRDRTGGHEQYF. Using reference TRBV7-9 and TRBJ2-7 for the parts outside the CDR3, the full variable domain is DTGVSQNPRHKITKRGQNVTFRCDPISEHNRLYWYRQTLGQGPEFLTYFQNEAQLEKSRLLSDRFSAERPKGSFSTLEIQRTEQGDSAMYLCASSRDRTGGHEQYFGPGTRLTVT.

V and J are TRBV15 and TRBJ2-6; no firm D call. CDR1 and CDR2 (germline): LNHNV, YYDKDF (reference sequence). The CDR3 contains 17 residues. Trimming took 0 bases from V and 0 from J, leaving 9 bases between them. CDR3: CATSRDRGSSGANVLTF. The CDR3 nucleotides read TGTGCCACCAGCAGAGACAGAGGCTCCTCTGGGGCCAACGTCCTGACTTTC.

Only a few counts were recorded for this clone. This chain connects TRBV5-4 to TRBJ1-1; D gene ambiguous. CDR1 and CDR2 from the germline V gene are SGHNT and YYREEE (reference sequence). The CDR3 length is 13 residues. V was pared by 3 bases and J by 1 base, with 7 bases between. CDR3 nucleotide sequence: TGTGCCAGCAGCTCGCTCACGAACACTGAAGCTTTCTTT. This sequence encodes CASSSLTNTEAFF.

This chain links TRBV5-1 with TRBJ2-5; 7 bases line up with TRBD2. There are 16 residues in the CDR3. The V segment lost 0 bases and the J segment 5 bases; nucleotides outside the gene matches: 10. Germline loops: CDR1 SGHRS, CDR2 YFSETQ. The CDR3 loop is CASSLGSGVREETQYF. The CDR3, as DNA: TGCGCCAGCAGCTTGGGCAGCGGGGTCAGAGAGGAGACCCAGTACTTC.

The chain has TRBV27 and TRBJ2-2; 9 bases line up with TRBD1. CDR1 and CDR2 (germline): MNHEY, SMNVEV (reference sequence). J gave up 1 base and V 6 bases, and 3 bases lay outside the gene matches. This CDR3 region has 15 residues. The CDR3 is CASRRQGVNTGELFF. CDR3 sequence (DNA): TGTGCCAGCAGAAGACAGGGGGTGAACACCGGGGAGCTGTTTTTT.

The chain carries TRBV4-3 and TRBJ2-2; TRBD2 matches 10 bases. The CDR3 loop spans 16 amino acids. V shed 4 bases, J shed 6 bases, and the junction held 8 bases outside the gene matches. In germline, CDR1 is LGHNA, CDR2 YSLEER. CDR3 nucleotide sequence: TGCGCCAGCAGCCCGGGCGGAGCGGGGGGGCCCGGGGAGCTGTTTTTT. This translates into CASSPGGAGGPGELFF.

This clone was seen only a few times. The V and J genes are TRBV23-1 and TRBJ2-2, with TRBD2 matching 9 bases. TRBV23-1 is classed as an ORF, of uncertain function. J was trimmed by 1 base and V by 2 bases; bases with no gene match: 5. The CDR3 spans 17 residues. The CDR3 coding sequence is TGCGCCAGCAGTCAAAGTCTAGCGGGGCTGAACACCGGGGAGCTGTTTTTT. It translates to CASSQSLAGLNTGELFF.

The rearrangement uses TRBV15 and TRBJ1-2; D is perhaps TRBD1 (6 bases). V lost 0 bases and J lost 6, with 11 bases in between. The CDR3 has 14 residues. Per germline, CDR1 LNHNV and CDR2 YYDKDF (reference sequence). The CDR3 sequence: CATSREGAGHGYTF. The CDR3 bases are TGTGCCACCAGCAGAGAGGGGGCGGGCCATGGCTACACCTTC.

This clone has only a few counts. V gene TRBV20-1 combines with J gene TRBJ1-1, with D possibly matching TRBD1 (6 bases). The length of the CDR3 is 11 residues. CDR1 is DFQATT, CDR2 SNEGSKA, per germline (reference sequence). V lost 6 bases and J 9 bases, leaving 14 bases between the germline ends. This CDR3 is CSARTQGQAFF. CDR3 sequence (DNA): TGCAGTGCCCGAACACAGGGCCAAGCTTTCTTT.

This clone was observed once. The chain couples TRBV27 to TRBJ1-3; D gene ambiguous. Trimming took 4 bases from V and 2 from J, leaving 6 bases between them. CDR3 length: 13 amino acids. Germline V gene lookup returns CDR1 MNHEY and CDR2 SMNVEV (reference sequence). CDR3 sequence: CASSSWAGNTIYF. The CDR3 DNA is TGTGCCAGCAGTTCGTGGGCTGGAAACACCATATATTTT.

The table lists this clone with a few counts. This rearrangement joins TRBV6-1 to TRBJ2-1, with D unresolved. Trimming took off 0 bases at V and 9 bases at J, with 12 bases between the two ends. CDR3 length: 14 residues. The germline V gene encodes CDR1 MNHNS and CDR2 SASEGT. CDR3 sequence: CASSEARSRTEQFF. For the CDR3, the DNA is TGTGCCAGCAGTGAAGCGCGAAGCCGGACTGAGCAGTTCTTC.

V and J are TRBV6-5 and TRBJ2-3; D ambiguous. Germline CDR1 and CDR2: MNHEY and SVGAGI. The V gene lost 4 bases and the J gene lost 5 bases, with 4 bases spanning the gap. The CDR3 extends over 11 amino acids. The CDR3 region is CASSSGDTQYF. CDR3 DNA: TGTGCCAGCAGTTCAGGAGATACGCAGTATTTT.

This clone appeared once. V usage is TRBV5-1 and J usage is TRBJ1-2; D may be TRBD1 (6 bases). V lost 3 bases and J 2 bases, leaving 14 bases between the germline ends. Germline CDR1 SGHRS, CDR2 YFSETQ. The CDR3 consists of 15 residues. Written as DNA, the CDR3 is TGCGCCAGCAGCTCGGGACACGGACTGAACTATGGCTACACCTTC. Translating gives CASSSGHGLNYGYTF.

This clone was observed a handful of times. The chain joins TRBV27 to TRBJ1-6, with TRBD1 identical over 7 bases. This CDR3 comprises 13 residues. Trimming removed 3 bases from V and 10 bases from J; junction bases left unmatched: 3. Germline CDR1 reads MNHEY; CDR2 reads SMNVEV (reference sequence). The CDR3 region is CASSFDRDSPLHF. For the CDR3, the DNA is TGTGCCAGCAGTTTCGACAGGGACTCACCCCTCCACTTT.